The source of this TCR beta chain is a study of blood T cells in healthy people across ages. V dropped 3 bases and J dropped 2; count of bases not matched to a gene: 9. Germline V lookup: CDR1 SGDLS, CDR2 YYNGEE. The CDR3 contains 18 residues. Worth noting for this clonotype: What it binds is unknown.

The second PCR ran roughly 6 to 11 cycles with a sample-barcoded 5' primer and J-beta primers. TCRdb re-analysed the 5' RACE reads in MiXCR, keeping a single row per CDR3 protein. Among some 1 million distinct CDR3 sequences listed, less than 50% were seen once. Overall study results and limits: In the absence of known donor CMV status, changes in expanded clonotypes were possibly confounded.

The material sequenced was blood. The chain is built from TRBV9 and TRBJ2-5, with 14 bases fitting TRBD2. The sequence derives from a woman aged 55-70 years in good health. The chain's CDR3 is CASSASGGLAGGQETQYF. CDR3 coding DNA: TGTGCCAGCAGCGCATCCGGCGGACTAGCGGGGGGACAAGAGACCCAGTACTTC.